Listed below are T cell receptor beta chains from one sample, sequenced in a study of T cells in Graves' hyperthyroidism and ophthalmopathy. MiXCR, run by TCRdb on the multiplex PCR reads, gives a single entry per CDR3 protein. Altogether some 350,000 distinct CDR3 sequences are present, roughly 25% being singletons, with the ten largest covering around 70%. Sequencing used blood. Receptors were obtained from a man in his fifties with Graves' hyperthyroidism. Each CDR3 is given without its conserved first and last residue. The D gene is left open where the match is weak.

cdr3_aa: ASSQASSLEQY
j_call: TRBJ2-7
v_call: TRBV3-1
cdr3_length: 11
d_call: .

cdr3_aa: ATSRSIDRDYEQY
j_call: TRBJ2-7
v_call: TRBV15
cdr3_length: 13
d_call: TRBD1

cdr3_aa: SASFGGMGEQY
j_call: TRBJ2-7
v_call: TRBV20-1
cdr3_length: 11
d_call: TRBD2

cdr3_aa: ASSQGYRSSYEQY
j_call: TRBJ2-7
v_call: TRBV4-1
cdr3_length: 13
d_call: .

cdr3_aa: AIRGRIADEQY
j_call: TRBJ2-7
v_call: TRBV10-3
cdr3_length: 11
d_call: .

cdr3_aa: ASSKRTSGEQETQY
j_call: TRBJ2-5
v_call: TRBV19
cdr3_length: 14
d_call: TRBD2

cdr3_aa: ASTMAGTPSRELF
j_call: TRBJ2-2
v_call: TRBV3-1
cdr3_length: 13
d_call: .

cdr3_aa: SVERQGGEQY
j_call: TRBJ2-7
v_call: TRBV29-1
cdr3_length: 10
d_call: TRBD1

cdr3_aa: ASSPLWQGVVNEQF
j_call: TRBJ2-1
v_call: TRBV11-2
cdr3_length: 14
d_call: TRBD1

cdr3_aa: ASSLRQGAEEQY
j_call: TRBJ2-7
v_call: TRBV28
cdr3_length: 12
d_call: TRBD1

cdr3_aa: ASSVVGQGTGYT
j_call: TRBJ1-2
v_call: TRBV9
cdr3_length: 12
d_call: .

cdr3_aa: ASRTTNRGHLGEQF
j_call: TRBJ2-1
v_call: TRBV12-3/TRBV12-4
cdr3_length: 14
d_call: TRBD1

cdr3_aa: ASSLYRGAGAISYEQY
j_call: TRBJ2-7
v_call: TRBV12-3/TRBV12-4
cdr3_length: 16
d_call: .

cdr3_aa: ASSKGTSGIGAKNIQY
j_call: TRBJ2-4
v_call: TRBV6-1
cdr3_length: 16
d_call: TRBD2

cdr3_aa: SVEGWASGRATGRETQY
j_call: TRBJ2-5
v_call: TRBV29-1
cdr3_length: 17
d_call: TRBD2

cdr3_aa: ASSETQNYGYT
j_call: TRBJ1-2
v_call: TRBV2
cdr3_length: 11
d_call: .

cdr3_aa: ASISVAGPGEQY
j_call: TRBJ2-7
v_call: TRBV5-1
cdr3_length: 12
d_call: .

cdr3_aa: ASSVPGLAGPEQF
j_call: TRBJ2-1
v_call: TRBV5-6
cdr3_length: 13
d_call: TRBD2

cdr3_aa: SVADNRETQY
j_call: TRBJ2-5
v_call: TRBV29-1
cdr3_length: 10
d_call: .

cdr3_aa: ASSGVAGDRRGYT
j_call: TRBJ1-2
v_call: TRBV6-1
cdr3_length: 13
d_call: .

cdr3_aa: ASSFPPSYNEQF
j_call: TRBJ2-1
v_call: TRBV7-2
cdr3_length: 12
d_call: .

cdr3_aa: ASSQDANTEAF
j_call: TRBJ1-1
v_call: TRBV3-1
cdr3_length: 11
d_call: .

cdr3_aa: ASSLSREGYNEQF
j_call: TRBJ2-1
v_call: TRBV11-2
cdr3_length: 13
d_call: TRBD2

cdr3_aa: ASSLALTRLADTDTQY
j_call: TRBJ2-3
v_call: TRBV7-2
cdr3_length: 16
d_call: TRBD2

cdr3_aa: ASSFPSSGTTYNEQF
j_call: TRBJ2-1
v_call: TRBV5-4
cdr3_length: 15
d_call: TRBD2

cdr3_aa: ASSQATNTGELF
j_call: TRBJ2-2
v_call: TRBV3-1
cdr3_length: 12
d_call: .

cdr3_aa: ASSLTGRLTSRETQY
j_call: TRBJ2-5
v_call: TRBV5-1
cdr3_length: 15
d_call: .

cdr3_aa: SAIHLSSGRSRDTQY
j_call: TRBJ2-3
v_call: TRBV20-1
cdr3_length: 15
d_call: TRBD2

cdr3_aa: ASSQDPGQPQH
j_call: TRBJ1-5
v_call: TRBV3-1
cdr3_length: 11
d_call: .

cdr3_aa: ASSFYRLEQGNEQF
j_call: TRBJ2-1
v_call: TRBV7-3
cdr3_length: 14
d_call: .

cdr3_aa: AWSGGGRYT
j_call: TRBJ1-2
v_call: TRBV30
cdr3_length: 9
d_call: .

cdr3_aa: ASGSSGSYEQY
j_call: TRBJ2-7
v_call: TRBV7-9
cdr3_length: 11
d_call: TRBD2

cdr3_aa: ATSPSGVSGETQY
j_call: TRBJ2-5
v_call: TRBV24-1
cdr3_length: 13
d_call: TRBD2

cdr3_aa: ASTHPGTEETQY
j_call: TRBJ2-5
v_call: TRBV6-5
cdr3_length: 12
d_call: TRBD1

cdr3_aa: SARRSGANVLT
j_call: TRBJ2-6
v_call: TRBV20-1
cdr3_length: 11
d_call: .

cdr3_aa: ASSLIPRPRAVLAKNIQY
j_call: TRBJ2-4
v_call: TRBV7-3
cdr3_length: 18
d_call: .

cdr3_aa: ASSHVDGLEAF
j_call: TRBJ1-1
v_call: TRBV3-1
cdr3_length: 11
d_call: .

cdr3_aa: ASSSMTGGAKGYT
j_call: TRBJ1-2
v_call: TRBV11-2
cdr3_length: 13
d_call: TRBD1

cdr3_aa: ASSDTPGTDGYT
j_call: TRBJ1-2
v_call: TRBV7-3
cdr3_length: 12
d_call: .

cdr3_aa: ASGYRASGSRYEQY
j_call: TRBJ2-7
v_call: TRBV6-5
cdr3_length: 14
d_call: TRBD2

cdr3_aa: SARVNPGLAGGKTDTQY
j_call: TRBJ2-3
v_call: TRBV20-1
cdr3_length: 17
d_call: TRBD2

cdr3_aa: SANRDSGLGYT
j_call: TRBJ1-2
v_call: TRBV20-1
cdr3_length: 11
d_call: TRBD1

cdr3_aa: ATSAGGGEQF
j_call: TRBJ2-1
v_call: TRBV24-1
cdr3_length: 10
d_call: TRBD1

cdr3_aa: ASSSPGGAYNEQF
j_call: TRBJ2-1
v_call: TRBV6-2/TRBV6-3
cdr3_length: 13
d_call: .

cdr3_aa: SARESEGLAETQY
j_call: TRBJ2-5
v_call: TRBV20-1
cdr3_length: 13
d_call: .

cdr3_aa: AWTSAGAGTDTQY
j_call: TRBJ2-3
v_call: TRBV30
cdr3_length: 13
d_call: TRBD2

cdr3_aa: ASSLNPASLRNEQF
j_call: TRBJ2-1
v_call: TRBV5-1
cdr3_length: 14
d_call: .

cdr3_aa: ASSAFTRKISTDTQY
j_call: TRBJ2-3
v_call: TRBV2
cdr3_length: 15
d_call: .

cdr3_aa: ASSLGQGGPNEQF
j_call: TRBJ2-1
v_call: TRBV5-1
cdr3_length: 13
d_call: TRBD1

cdr3_aa: SASETAKNIQY
j_call: TRBJ2-4
v_call: TRBV20-1
cdr3_length: 11
d_call: .

cdr3_aa: ASSPLSGIQETQY
j_call: TRBJ2-5
v_call: TRBV28
cdr3_length: 13
d_call: .

cdr3_aa: ASSHSGQGGTEAF
j_call: TRBJ1-1
v_call: TRBV12-3/TRBV12-4
cdr3_length: 13
d_call: TRBD1

cdr3_aa: ASSLRAGQETQY
j_call: TRBJ2-5
v_call: TRBV7-2
cdr3_length: 12
d_call: .